Below, one T cell receptor beta chain is given with its context. The antigen is not known. Donors were drawn from the approximately 120-subject validation cohort, separate from the 666-subject first cohort. The CDR3 totals 12 residues. Between the trimmed V and J ends, which lost 6 bases and 0 bases, there was a span of 9 bases. Germline CDR1 reads SQVTM; CDR2 reads ANQGSEA. TCRdb's copy holds only in-frame clones and misses some; the assay was immunoSEQ multiplex PCR. The data contain 150,000 to 200,000 clones, around nine tenths of them singletons. The source of the sample is a study of cytomegalovirus exposure and HLA in healthy donors. Study conclusions and caveats: In vitro work confirmed that a few CMV-associated chains recognize CMV antigens. Rare TCR sequences dominated, though some public TCRs recurred in many donors. The tendency of first-cohort TCR clusters to co-occur in the 100 to 150 validation repertoires emerged from a later analysis.

The source is a man aged 18 to 29 in good health and CMV-seropositive. The J gene is TRBJ2-7, the V gene TRBV29-1; TRBD2 is a possible D gene (5 bases). The sample taken for sequencing was PBMCs. Written as DNA, the CDR3 is TGCAGCGTCCGGACTGCCTCCTACGAGCAGTACTTC. This encodes CSVRTASYEQYF.